The subject of this entry is one T cell receptor (beta chain). This clonotype was seen repeatedly, ten times or more. The target of this receptor is not known. Base qualities are missing; no much larger clone stands one base away. This sample was taken from a study of spatial heterogeneity in lung cancer (dated by TCRdb to the late 2010s). The study in broad terms: More beta-chain than alpha-chain transcripts were consistently detected, likely reflecting higher beta-chain transcript abundance. In tumor regions, TCR transcript counts showed a strong correlation with a T cell transcriptional module score from matched bulk RNA-seq. In the raw uncorrected reads, each unique combination of TCR and UMI appeared on average more than ten times. The study quantitatively compared TCR alpha and beta repertoires across multiple tumor regions, matched nontumor lung and blood in non-small cell lung cancer. Nonsynonymous mutation counts, determined by whole-exome sequencing of tumor tissue, were related to TCR repertoire features. At surgery, over 200 tumor regions, roughly 63 matched nontumor lung samples and 56 PBMC samples were TCR-sequenced for both alpha and beta chains. Study-level results and caveats: Confirming at a functional level the hypothesis that regional TCRs recognize regional mutations was considered to require additional single-cell paired TCR alpha and beta sequencing. The count of ubiquitous expanded TCRs correlated with the count of ubiquitous nonsynonymous mutations, and the count of regional expanded TCRs correlated with the count of regional nonsynonymous mutations. TCR-seq coverage of tumor T cells was estimated to be only approximately 7% for alpha chains and 13% to 15% for beta chains. A correlation was observed between the number of expanded intratumoral alpha and beta TCRs and the tumor nonsynonymous mutation count.

The library came from 5' RACE. Sequencer: NextSeq 500. In the TCR library protocol, a unique molecular identifier was attached to each TCR cDNA molecule so that PCR and sequencing errors could be corrected. Processing in the source paper ran as follows. TCR identification, UMI-based error correction and CDR3 extraction were all carried out with Decombinator tools. TCRs above a frequency of 2 per 1,000, corresponding to the top 1% of the tumor frequency distribution, were defined as expanded. Expanded tumor TCRs statistically deemed absent (corrected P<0.05) from at least one tumor region were classed as regional, and all other expanded tumor TCRs were classed as ubiquitous. Renyi diversity was calculated using the R vegan package after each repertoire was subsampled 100 times to 5,000 TCRs. CDR3 similarity networks were constructed using string-kernel similarity of amino acid triplets, with links drawn between CDR3s whose pairwise similarity was above 0.82. The public reads were reprocessed in TCRdb via fastp at Q25 and MiXCR, keeping in-frame beta chains. CDR3 protein duplicates are merged, each entry listing the most common genes and DNA. What appears here as the V and J calls and clone size reflects TCRdb's work, not the paper's. In this sample the table shows about 5,700 distinct CDR3 sequences, 3% to 4.5% of which occur a single time. The ten largest make up about a quarter of the sample.

The CDR3, cysteine through phenylalanine, is 13 amino acids long. Only the CDR3 DNA is retained, 39 bases long and in frame from the first base. V gives up 6 bases and J gives up 6 bases, and the segment between their germline ends measures 12 bases. As encoded in the germline V gene (reference sequence), CDR1 is MNHEY while CDR2 is SMNVEV. The label giving this sample's time point can be read as: sample taken at primary tumor resection. The donors were some 76 patients from the lung TRACERx cohort who had early-stage, untreated non-small cell lung cancer. Without any cell sorting, TCR sequencing was performed on whole RNA extracted either from tumor and nontumor lung tissue or from cryopreserved PBMC samples. Patients were selected for TCR sequencing only if sufficient RNA was available from at least two tumor regions. Before selection, tumor and adjacent nontumor lung specimens were reviewed by a lung pathologist.

Recombination connected TRBV27 to TRBJ2-1; tentative D gene TRBD1, with 6 bases matching. The sequence was obtained from a female donor with early-stage non-small cell lung cancer. The material sequenced was lung tumor tissue, taken at surgery. Here the CDR3 is given as CASSLDRLNEQFF. The base sequence is TGTGCCAGCAGCTTAGACAGGCTCAATGAGCAGTTCTTC.